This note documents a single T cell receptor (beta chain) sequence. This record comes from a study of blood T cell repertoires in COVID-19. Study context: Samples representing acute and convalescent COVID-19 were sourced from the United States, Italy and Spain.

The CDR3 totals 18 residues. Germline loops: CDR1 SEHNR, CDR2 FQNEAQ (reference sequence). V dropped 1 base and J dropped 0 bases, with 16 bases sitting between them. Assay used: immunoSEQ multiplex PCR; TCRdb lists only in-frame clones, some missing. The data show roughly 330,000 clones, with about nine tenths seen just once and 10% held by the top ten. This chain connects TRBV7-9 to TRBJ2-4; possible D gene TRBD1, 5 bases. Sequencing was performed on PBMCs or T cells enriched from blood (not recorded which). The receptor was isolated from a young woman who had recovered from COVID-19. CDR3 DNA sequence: TGTGCCAGCAGCTTAGAAGGGGAAGCTGTCCTAGCCAAAAACATTCAGTACTTC. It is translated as CASSLEGEAVLAKNIQYF.